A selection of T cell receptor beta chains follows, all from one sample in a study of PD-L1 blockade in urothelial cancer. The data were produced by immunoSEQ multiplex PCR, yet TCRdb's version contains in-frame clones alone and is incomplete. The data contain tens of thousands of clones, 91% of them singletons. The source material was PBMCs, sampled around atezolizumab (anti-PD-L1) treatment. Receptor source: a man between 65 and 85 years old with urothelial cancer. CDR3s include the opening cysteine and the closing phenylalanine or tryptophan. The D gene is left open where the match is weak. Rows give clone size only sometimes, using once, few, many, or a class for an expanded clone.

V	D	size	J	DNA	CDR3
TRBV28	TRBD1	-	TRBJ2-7	TGTGCCAGCAGACGGGACAGGGGGCCGGTCGAGCAGTACTTC	CASRRDRGPVEQYF
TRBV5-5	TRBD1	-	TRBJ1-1	TGTGCCAGCAGCTTCGGGACAGGGGGTACTGAAGCTTTCTTT	CASSFGTGGTEAFF
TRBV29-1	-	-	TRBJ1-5	TGCAGCGTTGATCGGGAGACAGTTAGTATTGGCGATCAGCCCCAGCATTTT	CSVDRETVSIGDQPQHF
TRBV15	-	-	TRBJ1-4	TGTGCCACCAGCCTCACAGGGAAGGCTGAAAAACTGTTTTTT	CATSLTGKAEKLFF
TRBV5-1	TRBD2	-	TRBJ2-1	TGCGCCAGCAGCTTGGTCGCGGGGGGCGGTCGGAATGAGCAGTTCTTC	CASSLVAGGGRNEQFF
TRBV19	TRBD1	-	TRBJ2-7	TGTGCCAGTAGTCCGGGACAGCCCTACGAGCAGTACTTC	CASSPGQPYEQYF
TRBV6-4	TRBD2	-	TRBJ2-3	TGTGCCAGCAGTGCGGCCAGCGGGAGATTAGATACGCAGTATTTT	CASSAASGRLDTQYF
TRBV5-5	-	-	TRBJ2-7	TGTGCCAGCAGCTTGGCCCTGGGGCGCGACGAGCAGTACTTC	CASSLALGRDEQYF
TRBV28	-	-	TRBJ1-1	TGTGCCAGCAGTTTAGAAGTCAGGGGAGGGACTGAAGCTTTCTTT	CASSLEVRGGTEAFF
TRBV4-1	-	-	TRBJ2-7	TGCGCCAGCAGCCAAGATGTTGGAGCGAAAGGCTACGAGCAGTACTTC	CASSQDVGAKGYEQYF
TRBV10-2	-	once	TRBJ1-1	TGCGCCAGCAGCGAAACAGGCGCCACTGAAGCTTTCTTT	CASSETGATEAFF
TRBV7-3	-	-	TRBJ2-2	TGTGCCAGCAGCCGGGACTCCAACACCGGGGAGCTGTTTTTT	CASSRDSNTGELFF
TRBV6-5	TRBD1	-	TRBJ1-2	TGTGCCAGCAGTCGAGGGGGCGCGTGGTCCTATGGCTACACCTTC	CASSRGGAWSYGYTF
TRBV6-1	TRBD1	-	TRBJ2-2	TGTGCCAGCAGTGCAAGACAGGGCCAGGGCACCGGGGAGCTGTTTTTT	CASSARQGQGTGELFF
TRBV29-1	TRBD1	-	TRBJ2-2	TGCAGCGTTGGGACAGGGGGAGATACCGGGGAGCTGTTTTTT	CSVGTGGDTGELFF
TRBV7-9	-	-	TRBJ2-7	TGTGCCAGCAGCTTAGCGCTAGAGGGTGGCGAGCAGTACTTC	CASSLALEGGEQYF
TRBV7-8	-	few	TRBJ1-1	TGTGCCAGCAGCCTAACTTACCGACAACTAGTGAACACTGAAGCTTTCTTT	CASSLTYRQLVNTEAFF
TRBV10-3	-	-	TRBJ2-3	TGTGCCATCAGCGACATTCAGACCCGCAGGGGTCCTAGCACAGATACGCAGTATTTT	CAISDIQTRRGPSTDTQYF
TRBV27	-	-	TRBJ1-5	TGTGCCAGCAGAACACAGGTTTCCAGTCAGCCCCAGCATTTT	CASRTQVSSQPQHF
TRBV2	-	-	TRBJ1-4	TGTGCCAGCAGTGAAGTGGACAGCTTTAATGAAAAACTGTTTTTT	CASSEVDSFNEKLFF
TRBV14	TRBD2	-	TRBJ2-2	TGTGCCAGCAGCCAGCCGGGACTAGCGGGAGCGGCCGGGGAGCTGTTTTTT	CASSQPGLAGAAGELFF
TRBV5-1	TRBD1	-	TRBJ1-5	TGCGCCAGCAGCTTGGCGGGACAGGGCAATCAGCCCCAGCATTTT	CASSLAGQGNQPQHF
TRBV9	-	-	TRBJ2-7	TGTGCCAGCAGCGTAGTGGCCCGCGGGGACGAGCAGTACTTC	CASSVVARGDEQYF
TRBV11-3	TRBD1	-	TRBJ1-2	TGTGCCAGCAGCTCCGGGACAGGCCAAAACTATGGCTACACCTTC	CASSSGTGQNYGYTF
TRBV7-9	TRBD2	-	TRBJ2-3	TGTGCCAGCAGCTTATCACTAGCGGGACAGTATTTT	CASSLSLAGQYF
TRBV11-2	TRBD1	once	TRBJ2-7	TGTGCCAGCAGCGCCCGGGACAGGGGGGTCGAGCAGTACTTC	CASSARDRGVEQYF
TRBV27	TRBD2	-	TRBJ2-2	TGTGCCAGCAGTTTAACTAGCGGGTCTTACACCGGGGAGCTGTTTTTT	CASSLTSGSYTGELFF
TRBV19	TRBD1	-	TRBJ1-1	TGTGCCAGTAGTCCTGACAGGGGGCGCACTGAAGCTTTCTTT	CASSPDRGRTEAFF
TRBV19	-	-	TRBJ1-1	TGTGCCAGTAGTATAGGGGGCGGGATCCCGGAAGCTTTCTTT	CASSIGGGIPEAFF
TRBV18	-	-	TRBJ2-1	TGTGCCAGCTCACCCACTAGAAGTGAGCAGTTCTTC	CASSPTRSEQFF
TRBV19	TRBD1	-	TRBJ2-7	TGTGCCAGTAGTATGGACCGGGACAGCCGATCCTACGAGCAGTACTTC	CASSMDRDSRSYEQYF